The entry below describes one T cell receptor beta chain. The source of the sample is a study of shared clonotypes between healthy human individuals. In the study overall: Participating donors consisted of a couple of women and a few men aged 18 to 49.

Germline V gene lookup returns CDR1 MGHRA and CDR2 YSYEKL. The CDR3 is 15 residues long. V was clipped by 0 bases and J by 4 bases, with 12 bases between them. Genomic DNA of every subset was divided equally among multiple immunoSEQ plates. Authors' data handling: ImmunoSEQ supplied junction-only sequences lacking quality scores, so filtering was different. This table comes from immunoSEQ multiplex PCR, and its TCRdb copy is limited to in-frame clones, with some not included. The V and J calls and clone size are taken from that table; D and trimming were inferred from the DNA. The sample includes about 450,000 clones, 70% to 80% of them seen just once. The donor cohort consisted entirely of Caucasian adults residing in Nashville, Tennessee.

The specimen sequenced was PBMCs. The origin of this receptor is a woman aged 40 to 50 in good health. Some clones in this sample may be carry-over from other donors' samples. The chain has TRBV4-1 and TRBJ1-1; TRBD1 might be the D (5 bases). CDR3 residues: CASSQDLGGFTEAFF. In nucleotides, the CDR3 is TGCGCCAGCAGCCAAGATCTGGGGGGTTTCACTGAAGCTTTCTTT.